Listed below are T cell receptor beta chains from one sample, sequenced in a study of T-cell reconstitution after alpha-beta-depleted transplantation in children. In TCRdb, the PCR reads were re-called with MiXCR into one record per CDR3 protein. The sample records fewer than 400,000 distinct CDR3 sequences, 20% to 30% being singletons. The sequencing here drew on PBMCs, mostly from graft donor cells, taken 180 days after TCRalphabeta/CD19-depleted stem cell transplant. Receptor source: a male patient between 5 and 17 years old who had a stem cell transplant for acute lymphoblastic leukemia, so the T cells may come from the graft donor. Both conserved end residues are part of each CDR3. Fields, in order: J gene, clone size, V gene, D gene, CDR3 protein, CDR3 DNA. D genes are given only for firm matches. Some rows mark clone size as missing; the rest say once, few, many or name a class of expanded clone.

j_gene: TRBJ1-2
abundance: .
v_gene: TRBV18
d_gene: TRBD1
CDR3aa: CASSPPEGAVLHGYTF
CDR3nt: TGTGCCAGCTCACCACCGGAGGGGGCTGTTCTTCATGGCTACACCTTC

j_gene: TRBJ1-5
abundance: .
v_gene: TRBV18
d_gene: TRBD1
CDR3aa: CASSPWTGEGNQPQHF
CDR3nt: TGTGCCAGCTCACCATGGACAGGGGAGGGCAATCAGCCCCAGCATTTT

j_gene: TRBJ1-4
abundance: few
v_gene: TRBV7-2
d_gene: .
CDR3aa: CASSLVQGTNEKLFF
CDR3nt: TGTGCCAGCAGCTTAGTACAGGGTACCAATGAAAAACTGTTTTTT

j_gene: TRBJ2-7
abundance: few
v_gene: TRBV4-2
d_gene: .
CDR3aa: CASSQDTQAYEQYF
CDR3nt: TGTGCCAGCAGCCAAGATACACAGGCCTACGAGCAGTACTTC

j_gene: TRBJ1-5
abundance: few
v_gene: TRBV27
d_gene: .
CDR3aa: CASSQSRDQPQHF
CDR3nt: TGTGCCAGCAGTCAAAGCAGGGATCAGCCCCAGCATTTT

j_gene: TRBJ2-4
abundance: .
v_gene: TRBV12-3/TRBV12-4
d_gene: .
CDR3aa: CASGPGTGNIQYF
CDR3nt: TGTGCCAGCGGTCCAGGGACCGGGAACATTCAGTACTTC

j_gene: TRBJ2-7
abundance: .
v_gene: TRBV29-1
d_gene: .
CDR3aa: CSVSGRTSYEQYF
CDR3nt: TGCAGCGTTTCCGGCAGGACCTCCTACGAGCAGTACTTC

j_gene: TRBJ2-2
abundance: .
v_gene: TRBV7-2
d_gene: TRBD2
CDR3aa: CASSPVIGGYTGELFF
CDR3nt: TGTGCCAGCAGCCCCGTCATCGGGGGGTACACCGGGGAGCTGTTTTTT

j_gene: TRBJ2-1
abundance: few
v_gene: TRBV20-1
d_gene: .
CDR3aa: CSAREGARRYNEQFF
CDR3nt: TGCAGTGCTAGAGAAGGAGCTAGGCGGTACAATGAGCAGTTCTTC

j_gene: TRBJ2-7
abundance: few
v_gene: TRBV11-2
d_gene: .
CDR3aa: CASSFFGKPYEQYF
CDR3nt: TGTGCCAGCAGCTTCTTCGGGAAGCCCTACGAGCAGTACTTC

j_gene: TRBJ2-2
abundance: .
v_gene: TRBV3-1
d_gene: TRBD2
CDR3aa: CASSQDRRTSGKGELFF
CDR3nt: TGTGCCAGCAGCCAAGATAGGCGGACTAGCGGGAAGGGGGAGCTGTTTTTT

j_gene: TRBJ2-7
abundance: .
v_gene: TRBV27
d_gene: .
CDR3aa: CASSLLPGAYEQYF
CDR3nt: TGTGCCAGCAGTTTGCTCCCAGGGGCGTACGAGCAGTACTTC

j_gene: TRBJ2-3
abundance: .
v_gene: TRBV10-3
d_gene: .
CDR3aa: CAIRETGIADTQYF
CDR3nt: TGTGCCATCAGGGAAACAGGGATCGCAGATACGCAGTATTTT

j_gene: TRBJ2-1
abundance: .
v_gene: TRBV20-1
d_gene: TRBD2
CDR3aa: CSALMGTSAYNEQFF
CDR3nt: TGCAGTGCCTTAATGGGGACTAGCGCTTACAATGAGCAGTTCTTC

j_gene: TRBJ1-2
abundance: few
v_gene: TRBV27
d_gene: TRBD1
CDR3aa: CASTPRDSKDYTF
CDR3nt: TGTGCCAGCACTCCCCGGGACAGTAAGGACTACACCTTC

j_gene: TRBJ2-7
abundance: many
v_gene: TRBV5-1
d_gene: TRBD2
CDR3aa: CASSLVLAGGYEQYF
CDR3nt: TGCGCCAGCAGCTTGGTACTAGCGGGAGGATACGAGCAGTACTTC

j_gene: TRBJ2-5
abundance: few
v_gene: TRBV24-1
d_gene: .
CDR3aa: CATSDFRVETQYF
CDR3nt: TGTGCCACCAGTGATTTCCGGGTAGAGACCCAGTACTTC

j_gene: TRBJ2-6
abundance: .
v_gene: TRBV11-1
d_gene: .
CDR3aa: CASSLLLSQGLSTGANVLTF
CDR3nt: TGTGCCAGCAGCTTACTTCTATCGCAGGGCCTGTCGACGGGGGCCAACGTCCTGACTTTC

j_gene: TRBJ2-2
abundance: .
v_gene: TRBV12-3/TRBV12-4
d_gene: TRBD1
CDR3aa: CASREDRANTGELFF
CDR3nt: TGTGCCAGCAGAGAGGACAGGGCGAACACCGGGGAGCTGTTTTTT

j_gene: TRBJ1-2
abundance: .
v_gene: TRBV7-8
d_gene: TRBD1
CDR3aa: CASSPNLPGQGGGYTF
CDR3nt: TGTGCCAGCAGCCCTAATCTCCCGGGGCAGGGGGGTGGCTACACCTTC

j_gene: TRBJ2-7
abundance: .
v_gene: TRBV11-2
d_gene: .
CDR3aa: CASSLFVSFYEQYF
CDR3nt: TGTGCCAGCAGTCTCTTCGTCTCGTTCTACGAGCAGTACTTC

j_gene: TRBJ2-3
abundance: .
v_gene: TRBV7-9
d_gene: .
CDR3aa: CASSLGRVSSTDTQYF
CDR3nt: TGTGCCAGCAGCTTAGGGAGGGTTTCTAGCACAGATACGCAGTATTTT

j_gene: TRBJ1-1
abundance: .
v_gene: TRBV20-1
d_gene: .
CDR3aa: CSAKGSISGSVNTEAFF
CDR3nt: TGCAGTGCTAAAGGTTCAATTTCCGGATCGGTGAACACTGAAGCTTTCTTT

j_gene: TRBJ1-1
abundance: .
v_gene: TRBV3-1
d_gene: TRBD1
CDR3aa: CASSQGGGGPEAFF
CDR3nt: TGTGCCAGCAGCCAAGGGGGAGGGGGCCCTGAAGCTTTCTTT

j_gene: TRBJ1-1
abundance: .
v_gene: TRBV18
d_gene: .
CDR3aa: CASSPKAGLNTEAFF
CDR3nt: TGTGCCAGCTCACCAAAGGCCGGACTGAACACTGAAGCTTTCTTT

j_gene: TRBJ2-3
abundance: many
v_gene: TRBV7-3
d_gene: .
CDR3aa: CASSLLRLGVADTQYF
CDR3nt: TGTGCCAGCAGCCTACTCCGGCTGGGGGTGGCAGATACGCAGTATTTT